This T cell receptor (beta chain) was sequenced during a study of T-cell reconstitution after alpha-beta-depleted transplantation in children. The V end lost 8 bases, the J end lost 4 bases, and 20 bases lay between the germline ends. This CDR3 comprises 15 residues. This clonotype was seen many times. Researchers prepared the TCRbeta library using unique molecular identifiers, the study reports. TCRdb analysed the PCR reads with MiXCR anew, one entry per CDR3 protein. The repertoire holds about 72,000 distinct CDR3 sequences, around 7.9% seen once, with less than 3% in the top ten. The chain recombines TRBV12-3 or TRBV12-4 with TRBJ1-2; TRBD1 is a possible D gene (5 bases). The material was PBMCs from the stem cell graft donor, obtained from the stem cell graft. The clonotype was recovered from a human donor who donated a stem cell graft to a child with acute lymphoblastic leukemia. Here the CDR3 reads CASGLGGASIYGYTF. CDR3 DNA sequence: TGTGCCAGCGGCCTGGGTGGGGCATCTATCTATGGCTACACCTTC.